The 9 T cell receptor beta chains listed next were all sequenced from one sample in a study of sequential checkpoint blockade in melanoma. TCRdb's table, derived via immunoSEQ multiplex PCR, lists solely in-frame clones and lacks some. Of 26,000 or so clones in the sample, approximately 88% were seen once. Described treatment: randomized to nivolumab then ipilimumab (arm A) or the reverse (arm B). Specimen: CD8+ T cells sorted from blood (inferred from file names), collected from a patient given nivolumab and ipilimumab in sequence. The receptors were sampled from a human donor with melanoma.

The CDR3 reads CASSSITGVNYEQYF. The CDR3, as DNA: TGTGCCAGCAGTTCCATCACAGGGGTAAACTACGAGCAGTACTTC. The chain combines TRBV6-6 with TRBJ2-7; 7 bases are a match to TRBD1. V was clipped by 4 bases and J by 3 bases; unmatched bases: 9. Looked up from germline, CDR1 is MNHNY and CDR2 is SVGAGI (reference sequence). CDR3 length: 15 amino acids.

The chain recombines TRBV5-1 with TRBJ1-1; D remains ambiguous. The CDR3 has 17 residues. The V end was cut by 0 bases, the J end by 3 bases, with 18 bases between. From germline, CDR1 is SGHRS and CDR2 YFSETQ. CDR3 sequence reads: CASSLGSGIRVYTEAFF. CDR3 nucleotides: TGCGCCAGCAGCTTGGGCTCTGGAATCCGGGTTTACACTGAAGCTTTCTTT.

This chain links TRBV4-1 with TRBJ2-1; no clear D. This CDR3 contains 14 residues. Germline V gene sequence: CDR1 MGHRA, CDR2 YSYEKL. V lost 1 base and J 4 bases, leaving 8 bases between the germline ends. The CDR3 spells CASSQGPRYNEQFF. The CDR3 DNA reads TGCGCCAGCAGCCAAGGACCCAGGTACAATGAGCAGTTCTTC.

This clone has a single count. J is TRBJ2-1 and V is TRBV27; 8 bases are shared with TRBD2. This CDR3 has 16 residues. Germline values: CDR1 MNHEY, CDR2 SMNVEV (reference sequence). Trimming cost V 4 bases and J 7 bases; bases outside gene matches: 12. In DNA form, the CDR3 reads TGTGCCAGCAGTTCGGGAGGGGGACTAGTTTTAAATGAGCAGTTCTTC. Translated, it gives CASSSGGGLVLNEQFF.

Remarks on this clone: One junction end does not reproduce the germline sequence, and a read error may be involved. The rearrangement uses TRBV2 and TRBJ2-7, with D maybe TRBD1 (6 bases). The germline CDR1 and CDR2 sequences are SNHLY and FYNNEI. CDR3 length equals 14 residues. CDR3 sequence: CAGSEDSLSYEQYF. The CDR3 nucleotides are TGTGCCGGCAGTGAGGACAGCCTCTCCTACGAGCAGTACTTC.

The V and J genes are TRBV28 and TRBJ2-7; 12 positions agree with TRBD2. Per the germline V gene, CDR1 is MDHEN and CDR2 is SYDVKM. V dropped 3 bases and J dropped 6; count of bases not matched to a gene: 3. The CDR3 is 14 residues long. The CDR3 loop is CASSFGLAGSEQYF. CDR3 nucleotides: TGTGCCAGCAGTTTCGGACTAGCGGGAAGCGAGCAGTACTTC.

The chain is built from TRBV7-3 and TRBJ1-6, with 7 positions matching TRBD1. V lost 6 bases to trimming and J lost 10 bases; unmatched junction nucleotides: 15. This CDR3 spans 16 amino acids. Germline values: CDR1 SGHTA, CDR2 FQGTGA. CDR3 region: CASSQNDREFGSPLHF. As DNA, the CDR3 is TGTGCCAGCAGTCAAAACGACAGGGAGTTTGGATCACCCCTCCACTTT.

This clone was detected a few times. The chain uses TRBV6-5 and TRBJ1-2, with D possibly being TRBD1 (6 bases). CDR1 and CDR2 from the germline V gene are MNHEY and SVGAGI. Trimming pared 5 bases from V and 5 bases from J, leaving 15 bases between. This CDR3 has 14 residues. CDR3 loop: CASSTQGGGYGYTF. The CDR3 DNA is TGTGCCAGCAGTACCCAAGGGGGTGGTTATGGCTACACCTTC.

This clone was found once. V and J are TRBV4-3 and TRBJ2-1; weak D call: TRBD1 (5 bases). Trimming pared 2 bases from V and 8 bases from J, leaving 13 bases between. CDR3 length: 14 residues. CDR1 LGHNA and CDR2 YSLEER come from the germline V gene. The CDR3 DNA is TGCGCCAGCAGCCAAAAATCCCAGGGCGATGAGCAGTTCTTC. Its protein product is CASSQKSQGDEQFF.